One sample yielded the 28 T cell receptor beta chains listed below, sequenced in a study of neurological immune-mediated disorders. TCRdb passed the 5' RACE reads through MiXCR, listing each CDR3 protein once. Of about 59,000 distinct CDR3 sequences listed, roughly 3.2% are singletons. The material sequenced was PBMCs. The receptors were gathered from a woman in her 30s with multiple sclerosis.

This clonotype has more than one count but fewer than ten. The chain couples TRBV5-1 to TRBJ2-7; 8 positions match TRBD1. The CDR3 runs to 15 residues. V was pared by 4 bases and J by 7 bases, with 13 bases of the junction left unmatched. Germline loops: CDR1 SGHRS, CDR2 YFSETQ. CDR3 in DNA: TGCGCCAGCAGCGGCGGACAGGGATCGCTATATGAGCAGTACTTC. Amino acids: CASSGGQGSLYEQYF.

This clonotype has a count of ten or more. The J gene is TRBJ2-7, the V gene TRBV11-2; 7 bases fit TRBD1. This CDR3 is 14 amino acids long. Unmatched junction bases numbered 7, after V lost 5 bases and J lost 3 bases. The V gene's germline CDR1 is SGHAT and CDR2 FQNNGV. The CDR3 DNA is TGTGCCAGCAGCATACTGGACAGGCGCTACGAGCAGTACTTC. It encodes CASSILDRRYEQYF.

The chain carries TRBV6-2 or TRBV6-3 and TRBJ2-7; no firm D call. Trimming shortened V by 5 bases and J by 7 bases, and 9 bases separated the two germline ends. Germline V lookup: CDR1 MNHEY, CDR2 SVGEGT. The CDR3 loop spans 11 amino acids. This CDR3 reads CASSPLKEQYF. For the CDR3, the DNA is TGTGCCAGCAGTCCCCTTAAAGAGCAGTACTTC.

In its sample, this clonotype was seen many times. V is TRBV4-2 and J is TRBJ2-3; 8 nucleotides agree with TRBD2. Germline V gene sequence: CDR1 LGHNA, CDR2 YNFKEQ. V dropped 3 bases and J dropped 4; count of bases not matched to a gene: 6. The CDR3 sequence is 15 residues long. CDR3 loop: CASSQLTSAPDTQYF. CDR3 in DNA: TGTGCCAGCAGCCAGCTGACTAGCGCGCCAGATACGCAGTATTTT.

This clonotype was picked up many times. A read error may account for a junction end that differs from germline. V and J are TRBV7-2 and TRBJ2-7; D perhaps matches TRBD2 (6 bases). The CDR3 extends over 15 amino acids. Germline lookup yields CDR1 SGHTA and CDR2 FQGNSA. Here the CDR3 DNA reads TGTGCCAGCACCTTAACGACTAGTCCGTCCTACGAGCAGTACTTC. Translating it yields CASTLTTSPSYEQYF.

This clonotype was picked up many times. The V gene is TRBV4-1, the J gene TRBJ2-7; D uncertain. Germline V gives CDR1 MGHRA, CDR2 YSYEKL. The germline V and J ends were trimmed by 0 bases and 3 bases, with 6 bases remaining between them. CDR3 length: 13 amino acids. CDR3 residues: CASSQERIYEQYF. The CDR3 coding sequence is TGCGCCAGCAGCCAAGAAAGAATCTACGAGCAGTACTTC.

This clonotype was seen many times. The chain employs TRBV5-1 and TRBJ1-5, with 10 bases that match TRBD1. This CDR3 has 15 residues. J lost 6 bases, V lost 3 bases, and 6 bases had no gene match. Germline assignment: CDR1 SGHRS and CDR2 YFSETQ. In DNA, the CDR3 is TGCGCCAGCAGCTCCGGGACAGGGGTGGGTCAGCCCCAGCATTTT. Protein sequence: CASSSGTGVGQPQHF.

There are many counts of this clonotype. This chain connects TRBV10-3 to TRBJ1-3, with 11 positions matching TRBD1. The V segment lost 3 bases and the J segment 1 base; nucleotides outside the gene matches: 2. Germline loops: CDR1 ENHRY, CDR2 SYGVKD. The CDR3 extends over 16 amino acids. The CDR3 here is CAISDRDRGSGNTIYF. The CDR3 DNA sequence: TGTGCCATCAGTGACCGGGACAGGGGGTCTGGAAACACCATATATTTT.

This clonotype was counted many times. The chain recombines TRBV4-1 with TRBJ1-1; D gene ambiguous. CDR1 MGHRA and CDR2 YSYEKL come from the germline V gene. Between the trimmed V and J ends, which lost 4 bases and 1 base, there was a span of 10 bases. CDR3 length: 14 residues. CDR3: CASSLLTRNTEAFF. The CDR3 coding sequence is TGCGCCAGCAGCCTCCTTACGAGGAACACTGAAGCTTTCTTT.

This clonotype was counted a few times. The junction departs from germline at one end; a sequencing error may be responsible. The rearrangement uses TRBV15 and TRBJ1-6; D might be TRBD1 (5 bases). Per germline, CDR1 LNHNV and CDR2 YYDKDF (reference sequence). This CDR3 comprises 15 residues. The CDR3 reads CATSRDGAASDPLNF. In nucleotides, the CDR3 is TGTGCCACCAGCAGAGATGGGGCGGCTAGTGACCCCCTCAACTTT.

This clonotype was seen ten or more times. The chain is built from TRBV7-9 and TRBJ2-1; TRBD1 agrees at 8 bases. The V segment lost 5 bases and the J segment 1 base; nucleotides outside the gene matches: 10. This CDR3 has 17 amino acids. CDR1 and CDR2 from the germline V gene are SEHNR and FQNEAQ (reference sequence). CDR3 DNA sequence: TGTGCCAGCAGCGCTCGACAGGGGTATTCTTCCTACAATGAGCAGTTCTTC. Translated: CASSARQGYSSYNEQFF.

This clonotype was picked up a small number of times. The CDR3 region has the DNA TGCAGTGCTAGCGATTGGGACAATGAGCAGTTCTTC. It yields the protein CSASDWDNEQFF. V is TRBV20-1 and J is TRBJ2-1; D is ambiguous. In germline, CDR1 is DFQATT, CDR2 SNEGSKA (reference sequence). Trimming shortened V by 3 bases and J by 5 bases, and 8 bases separated the two germline ends. CDR3 length equals 12 residues.

The table lists this clonotype with a few counts. A read error may produce the germline difference seen at one junction end. The V gene is TRBV12-3 or TRBV12-4, the J gene TRBJ1-5; D gene unclear. This CDR3 spans 13 amino acids. The CDR3 loop reads CASSPQVVQPQNF. CDR3 bases: TGTGCCAGCAGTCCTCAGGTGGTTCAGCCCCAGAATTTT.

This clonotype was picked up many times. The genes are TRBV5-6 and TRBJ2-5; D not resolved. This CDR3 is 14 amino acids long. CDR1 is SGHDT and CDR2 is YYEEEE in the germline V gene. Trimming removed 4 bases from V and 1 base from J, with 11 bases in between. CDR3 coding DNA: TGTGCCAGCAGCAGGGCCGACATCCAAGAGACCCAGTACTTC. Translated: CASSRADIQETQYF. Using reference TRBV5-6 and TRBJ2-5 for the parts outside the CDR3, the full variable domain is DAGVTQSPTHLIKTRGQQVTLRCSPKSGHDTVSWYQQALGQGPQFIFQYYEEEERQRGNFPDRFSGHQFPNYSSELNVNALLLGDSALYLCASSRADIQETQYFGPGTRLLVL.

This clonotype was counted at least ten times. The rearrangement joins TRBV6-5 to TRBJ2-3; 9 bases are shared with TRBD2. After removal of 2 bases from V and 8 bases from J, the junction contained 8 bases not matched to a gene. In germline, CDR1 is MNHEY, CDR2 SVGAGI. The CDR3 has 15 residues. The CDR3 bases are TGTGCCAGCAGTTACCAAGGGACTAGCCTGTCTACGCAGTATTTT. It translates to CASSYQGTSLSTQYF.

This clonotype was seen ten or more times. The V and J genes are TRBV7-7 and TRBJ2-5; tentatively, D is TRBD1 (5 bases). V lost 5 bases and J 1 base, leaving 11 bases between the germline ends. Germline loops: CDR1 SSHAT, CDR2 FNYEAQ (reference sequence). The CDR3 extends over 14 amino acids. CDR3 DNA sequence: TGTGCCAGCAGCCCCAGACAGCCCCAAGAGACCCAGTACTTC. This gives the protein CASSPRQPQETQYF. Full variable domain (missing parts from reference TRBV7-7 and TRBJ2-5): GAGVSQSPRYKVTKRGQDVTLRCDPISSHATLYWYQQALGQGPEFLTYFNYEAQPDKSGLPSDRFSAERPEGSISTLTIQRTEQRDSAMYRCASSPRQPQETQYFGPGTRLLVL.

This clonotype was seen many times. The chain carries TRBV20-1 and TRBJ2-6, with D maybe TRBD1 (6 bases). CDR1 and CDR2 from the germline V gene are DFQATT and SNEGSKA (reference sequence). The CDR3 loop spans 12 amino acids. V dropped 6 bases and J dropped 4 bases, with 7 bases sitting between them. The CDR3 loop reads CSAGQGANVLTF. CDR3 coding DNA: TGCAGTGCAGGACAGGGGGCCAACGTCCTGACTTTC.

This clonotype was observed at least ten times. V gene TRBV3-1 combines with J gene TRBJ2-3; possible D gene TRBD2, 6 bases. Trimming removed 4 bases at V and 5 bases at J, with 19 bases between. This CDR3 spans 16 amino acids. From germline, CDR1 is LGHDT and CDR2 YNNKEL (reference sequence). The CDR3 loop is CASSLGTTPRGDTQYF. In DNA form, the CDR3 reads TGTGCCAGCAGCCTGGGCACGACGCCGCGGGGAGATACGCAGTATTTT.

On this clonotype itself: With a much larger clone just one base away, this may be a read error. V is TRBV12-3 or TRBV12-4 and J is TRBJ2-3, with D unresolved. This CDR3 region has 12 residues. With 6 bases removed from V and 2 bases from J, the gap between germline ends came to 6 bases. CDR3 sequence reads: CASSKTTDTQYF. The CDR3 bases are TGTGCCAGCAGCAAGACCACAGATACGCAGTATTTT.

This clonotype was observed many times. The chain's CDR3 is CASSQIASGIQYF. The CDR3 DNA reads as TGTGCCAGCAGCCAAATAGCCTCCGGCATTCAGTACTTC. The chain has TRBV3-1 and TRBJ2-4; D is ambiguous. Germline CDR1 and CDR2: LGHDT and YNNKEL (reference sequence). The ends were cut back, 2 bases at V and 9 bases at J, with 11 bases in the middle. The CDR3 has 13 residues. Full variable domain (missing parts from reference TRBV3-1 and TRBJ2-4): DTAVSQTPKYLVTQMGNDKSIKCEQNLGHDTMYWYKQDSKKFLKIMFSYNNKELIINETVPNRFSPKSPDKAHLNLHINSLELGDSAVYFCASSQIASGIQYFGAGTRLSVL.

This clonotype was counted at least ten times. The chain joins TRBV5-4 to TRBJ1-1, with 9 nucleotides matching TRBD1. The V and J ends lost 4 bases and 0 bases, in that order; junction bases with no gene match: 4. Germline CDR1 SGHNT, CDR2 YYREEE (reference sequence). The CDR3 totals 15 residues. The CDR3 DNA reads as TGTGCCAGCAGCAAAGGACAGGGGATGAACACTGAAGCTTTCTTT. Translated, it gives CASSKGQGMNTEAFF.

In this sample, this clonotype turned up many times. The gene calls are TRBV12-3 or TRBV12-4 and TRBJ1-1; no reliable D call. V lost 3 bases to trimming and J lost 0 bases, with 5 bases between them. CDR3 length equals 13 residues. Here the CDR3 reads CASSLTLNTEAFF. In nucleotides, the CDR3 is TGTGCCAGCAGTTTGACCCTGAACACTGAAGCTTTCTTT.

Many counts were recorded for this clonotype. The chain has TRBV18 and TRBJ2-5, with TRBD1 as a possible D gene (5 bases). This CDR3 is built from 12 residues. Per germline, CDR1 KGHSH and CDR2 LQKENI. V shed 6 bases and J shed 5 bases, with 10 bases lying between them. The CDR3 loop is CASSPQGETQYF. The CDR3 region has the DNA TGTGCCAGCTCCCCCCAGGGTGAGACCCAGTACTTC.

This clonotype was recorded at least ten times. The genes are TRBV2 and TRBJ2-6; D may be TRBD2 (5 bases). V was trimmed by 6 bases and J by 1 base, leaving 22 bases between them. The CDR3 loop spans 19 amino acids. Germline V CDR1 and CDR2: SNHLY, FYNNEI. The CDR3 DNA reads TGTGCCAGCAGCCCCGGAGGTTTCGGGTCGTCATCTGGGGCCAACGTCCTGACTTTC. As protein: CASSPGGFGSSSGANVLTF.

In this sample, this clonotype turned up many times. The chain uses TRBV20-1 and TRBJ2-2; the D gene is possibly TRBD2 (7 bases). Trimming shortened V by 2 bases and J by 2 bases, and 9 bases separated the two germline ends. The CDR3 sequence is 14 residues long. In germline, CDR1 is DFQATT, CDR2 SNEGSKA (reference sequence). For the CDR3, the DNA is TGCAGTGCTAGACGGGGGGCTAACACCGGGGAGCTGTTTTTT. As protein: CSARRGANTGELFF.

This clonotype was seen many times. The chain links TRBV12-3 or TRBV12-4 to TRBJ2-5; TRBD2 agrees at 11 bases. This CDR3 is 15 amino acids long. The trim removed 5 bases at V and 5 bases at J, leaving 7 bases unmatched. For the CDR3, the DNA is TGTGCCAGCAGTGTCACTAGCGGGAGCGCGGAGACCCAGTACTTC. It specifies CASSVTSGSAETQYF.

This clonotype occurred many times. The CDR3 DNA is TGCAGCGTTGCCTATGGATTCCACGAGCAGTACTTC. This codes for CSVAYGFHEQYF. The V call is TRBV29-1, the J call TRBJ2-7, with no clear D. V lost 4 bases, J lost 5 bases, and 12 bases lay in between. This CDR3 has 12 amino acids. CDR1 is SQVTM and CDR2 is ANQGSEA in the germline V gene.

The rearrangement joins TRBV27 to TRBJ2-3; a weak D match, TRBD2 (6 bases). The germline gives CDR1 MNHEY, CDR2 SMNVEV (reference sequence). The CDR3 has 15 residues. V was pared by 3 bases and J by 6 bases, with 16 bases between. CDR3 in amino acids: CASSLTTRGRDTQYF. The CDR3 bases are TGTGCCAGCAGTTTGACGACTAGAGGGAGGGATACGCAGTATTTT.